A single sample is the source of the 6 T cell receptor beta chains below, sequenced in a study of cytomegalovirus exposure and HLA in healthy donors. Researchers ran the PCR with 60 Vbeta and 13 Jbeta primers. Some clones are missing from TCRdb's copy, which holds only in-frame ones; the method was immunoSEQ multiplex PCR. The sample carries about 100,000 clones, around 74% recorded once. The sample was PBMCs. These receptors were collected from a male donor in good health and CMV-seropositive.

V is TRBV28 and J is TRBJ1-2, with D maybe TRBD1 (5 bases). Germline CDR1 MDHEN, CDR2 SYDVKM. Trimming took 4 bases from V and 4 from J, leaving 16 bases between them. The CDR3 totals 15 residues. The CDR3 is CASSSGSQGRYGYTF. In nucleotides, the CDR3 is TGTGCCAGCAGTTCAGGCTCGCAGGGTCGCTATGGCTACACCTTC.

CDR3 in DNA: TGCGCCAGCAGCCAAGAACTAGCGGGGGTATCCACAGATACGCAGTATTTT. This codes for CASSQELAGVSTDTQYF. This sequence joins TRBV4-3 and TRBJ2-3, with TRBD2 matching 11 bases. The V segment lost 0 bases and the J segment 2 bases; nucleotides outside the gene matches: 4. The CDR3 totals 17 residues. Germline V gene lookup returns CDR1 LGHNA and CDR2 YSLEER.

The V and J genes are TRBV28 and TRBJ2-1, with 14 bases lining up with TRBD2. CDR3 length: 19 residues. V lost 8 bases, J lost 0 bases, and 12 bases stayed unmatched. CDR1 MDHEN and CDR2 SYDVKM come from the germline V gene. In DNA form, the CDR3 reads TGTGCCAGCTTTTCGGCCGGGACTAGCGGGGGAAGCTCCTACAATGAGCAGTTCTTC. Protein sequence: CASFSAGTSGGSSYNEQFF.

The gene calls are TRBV29-1 and TRBJ2-5, with D tentatively TRBD1 (6 bases). The CDR3 is 12 amino acids. The V and J ends lost 7 bases and 2 bases respectively, with 11 bases between them. Germline CDR1 and CDR2: SQVTM and ANQGSEA. CDR3 protein: CSGRGSQETQYF. For the CDR3, the DNA is TGCAGCGGCAGGGGATCTCAAGAGACCCAGTACTTC. The full variable domain, in which reference TRBV29-1 and TRBJ2-5 provide the parts outside the CDR3, is SAVISQKPSRDICQRGTSLTIQCQVDSQVTMMFWYRQQPGQSLTLIATANQGSEATYESGFVIDKFPISRPNLTFSTLTVSNMSPEDSSIYLCSGRGSQETQYFGPGTRLLVL.

The chain joins TRBV18 to TRBJ1-4, with TRBD1 as a possible D gene (5 bases). Germline lookup yields CDR1 KGHSH and CDR2 LQKENI. Trimming pared 10 bases from V and 6 bases from J, leaving 24 bases between. This CDR3 has 16 amino acids. CDR3 DNA sequence: TGTGCCACCTCGAGGACCGGGGGTGACTTTGATGAAAAACTGTTTTTT. It yields the protein CATSRTGGDFDEKLFF.

The V and J genes are TRBV18 and TRBJ2-3; TRBD1 matches 7 bases. The CDR3 is 15 residues long. Germline assignment: CDR1 KGHSH and CDR2 LQKENI. The V segment lost 1 base and the J segment 3 bases; nucleotides outside the gene matches: 4. CDR3 nucleotide sequence: TGTGCCAGCTCACCACAGGGGGCAAAGACAGATACGCAGTATTTT. Translated: CASSPQGAKTDTQYF.